This TCR beta chain was recovered during a study of CD8 T cells in Susac syndrome. The RNA input was about 0.45 to 1 ug, and it was reverse transcribed with random hexamers. TCRdb re-analysed the immunoSEQ multiplex PCR reads in MiXCR, keeping a single row per CDR3 protein. The profile shows approximately 210,000 distinct CDR3 sequences, 85% to 95% of them singletons. The sequenced material came from CD4+ T cells from PBMCs. The sequence was obtained from a human donor with Susac syndrome.

CDR3 sequence: CASSAKDRPGGKNGYTF. The CDR3, as DNA: TGTGCCAGCAGTGCCAAGGACAGGCCGGGGGGAAAAAATGGCTACACCTTC. The chain employs TRBV6-1 and TRBJ1-2; 7 positions agree with TRBD1. Germline CDR1 is MNHNS and CDR2 is SASEGT. V gave up 4 bases and J gave up 6 bases; unmatched junction bases: 17. This CDR3 has 17 amino acids.